This T cell receptor beta chain was identified during a study of cytomegalovirus exposure and HLA in healthy donors. Study findings and constraints: A list of 164 TCR beta chains associated with cytomegalovirus was given. Most CMV-associated TCR beta chains were later found to appear HLA-restricted.

V lost 4 bases, J lost 0 bases, and 14 bases lay in between. There are 16 residues in the CDR3. Germline lookup yields CDR1 SGDLS and CDR2 YYNGEE. In the PCR, 60 Vbeta and 13 Jbeta primers were used. Sequenced by immunoSEQ multiplex PCR; TCRdb stores in-frame clones only, minus some. Here the sample spans fewer than 250,000 clones, around three quarters being singletons. A note on this clone: Its antigen remains unknown.

The genes are TRBV9 and TRBJ1-3; D possibly corresponds to TRBD1 (5 bases). The specimen sequenced was PBMCs. This clonotype was sampled from a man between 35 and 55 years old in good health and CMV-seronegative. CDR3 protein: CASSPGWTLSGNTIYF. The CDR3 DNA follows: TGTGCCAGCAGCCCAGGGTGGACCCTCTCTGGAAACACCATATATTTT.